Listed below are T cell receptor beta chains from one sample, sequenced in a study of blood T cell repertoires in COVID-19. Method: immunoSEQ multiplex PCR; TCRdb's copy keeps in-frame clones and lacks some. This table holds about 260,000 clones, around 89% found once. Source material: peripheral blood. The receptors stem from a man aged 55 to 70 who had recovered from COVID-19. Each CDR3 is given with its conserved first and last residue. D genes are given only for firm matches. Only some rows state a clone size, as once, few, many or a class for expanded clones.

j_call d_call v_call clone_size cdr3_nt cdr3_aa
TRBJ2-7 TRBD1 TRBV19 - TGTGCCAGTAGTATCCTGGGACAGGGTTTTTACGAGCAGTACTTC CASSILGQGFYEQYF
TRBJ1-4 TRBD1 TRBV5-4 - TGTGCCAGCAGTGGGACAGGAGGAGCAACTAATGAAAAACTGTTTTTT CASSGTGGATNEKLFF
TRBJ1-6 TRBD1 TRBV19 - TGTGCCACGAGGGGTCCGGGACAGGCCCTCCCCCTGGATTCACCCCTCCACTTT CATRGPGQALPLDSPLHF
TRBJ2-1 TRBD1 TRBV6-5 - TGTGCCAGCAGTTACGACCGGGACAGGAACAATGAGCAGTTCTTC CASSYDRDRNNEQFF
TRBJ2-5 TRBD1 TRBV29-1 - TGCAGCGTCAACATGTGGGGACAGGAAGAGACCCAGTACTTC CSVNMWGQEETQYF
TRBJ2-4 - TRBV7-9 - TGTGCCAGCAGCGTGGGCGTAGTAGCCAAAAACATTCAGTACTTC CASSVGVVAKNIQYF
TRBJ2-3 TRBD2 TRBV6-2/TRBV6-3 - TGTGCCAGCAGTTACATGAACCTAGCGGGGAGGGGGACGCAGTATTTT CASSYMNLAGRGTQYF
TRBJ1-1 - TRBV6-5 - TGTGCCAGCAGCTTCACCTTCCTGAGCACTGAAGCTTTCTTT CASSFTFLSTEAFF
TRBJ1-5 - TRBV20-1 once TGCAGTGCTAGTTTGGGAGCCCGACTTAGCAATCAGCCCCAGCATTTT CSASLGARLSNQPQHF
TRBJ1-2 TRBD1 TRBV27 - TGTGCCAGCAGACAAACAGGGGGCAATGGCTACACCTTC CASRQTGGNGYTF
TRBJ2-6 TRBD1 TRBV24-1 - TGTGCCACCAGTGATGGACAGGGAATCTCTGGGGCCAACGTCCTGACTTTC CATSDGQGISGANVLTF
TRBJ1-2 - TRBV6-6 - TGTGCCACCAGACCTGGGCCTGGGGGCTACACCTTC CATRPGPGGYTF
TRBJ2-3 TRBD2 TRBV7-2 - TGTGCCAGCAGCTCTACCACTAGCGGGGGGACACGAACACGAGATACGCAGTATTTT CASSSTTSGGTRTRDTQYF
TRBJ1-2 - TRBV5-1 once TGCGCCAGCAGCTTGGCCGCAGAAGGCTACACCTTC CASSLAAEGYTF
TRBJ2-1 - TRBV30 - TGTGCCTGGAGGCCAAACTCGGGGAAAAATCCTTACAATGAGCAGTTCTTC CAWRPNSGKNPYNEQFF
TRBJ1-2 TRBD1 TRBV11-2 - TGTGCCAGCAGCACCAGGGGGGACAACTATGGCTACACCTTC CASSTRGDNYGYTF
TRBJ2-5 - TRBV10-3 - TGTGCCATCAAGGGGGGGGAAGAGACCCAGTACTTC CAIKGGEETQYF
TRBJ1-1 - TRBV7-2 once TGTGCCAGCAGCTTAGTACTCGGTACTGAAGCTTTCTTT CASSLVLGTEAFF
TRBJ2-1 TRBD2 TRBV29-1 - TGCAGCGTCTCCGGGGGGCTAGCGGGAGTCTACAATGAGCAGTTCTTC CSVSGGLAGVYNEQFF
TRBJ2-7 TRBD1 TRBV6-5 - TGTGCCAGCAGAGTACCGGGACAGCCCTACGAGCAGTACTTC CASRVPGQPYEQYF
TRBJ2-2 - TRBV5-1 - TGCGCCAGCAGCTTGGCAGGGGTCACCGGGGAGCTGTTTTTT CASSLAGVTGELFF
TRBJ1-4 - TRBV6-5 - TGTGCCAGCAGTTACTCGAGCGGGGCGCGGAGTGAAAAACTGTTTTTT CASSYSSGARSEKLFF
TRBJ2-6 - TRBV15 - TGTGCCAGTCGGCGAGGCTCTGGGGCCAACGTCCTGACTTTC CASRRGSGANVLTF
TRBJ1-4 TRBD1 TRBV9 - TGTGCCAGCAGCGTAGGCGGGGACAGGGTTTCAAAACTGTTTTTT CASSVGGDRVSKLFF
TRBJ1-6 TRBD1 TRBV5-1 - TGCGCCAGCAGCTCCCCCGAACAGGGGAAATTTTCACCCCTCCACTTT CASSSPEQGKFSPLHF
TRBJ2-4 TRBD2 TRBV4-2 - TGTGCCAGCAGCCAACCTAGCGGGGGGGGACAGTACTTC CASSQPSGGGQYF
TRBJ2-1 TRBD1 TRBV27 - TGTGCCAGCAGATTGGACAGGGGAAGTTTCGATGAGCAGTTCTTC CASRLDRGSFDEQFF
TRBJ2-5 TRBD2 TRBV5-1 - TGCGCCAGCAGCCCAACAGCGGGGCCGTACCAAGAGACCCAGTACTTC CASSPTAGPYQETQYF
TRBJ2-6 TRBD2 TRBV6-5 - TGTGCCAGCAGTTACAGGGAGGGCAACGTCCTGACTTTC CASSYREGNVLTF
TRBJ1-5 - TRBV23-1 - TGCGCCAGCAGGGACAGTTACAATCAGCCCCAGCATTTT CASRDSYNQPQHF
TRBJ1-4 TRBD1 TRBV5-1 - TGCGCCAGCAGCTTTACGGGCCCTGGGACAGGGGGCATAACTAATGAAAAACTGTTTTTT CASSFTGPGTGGITNEKLFF